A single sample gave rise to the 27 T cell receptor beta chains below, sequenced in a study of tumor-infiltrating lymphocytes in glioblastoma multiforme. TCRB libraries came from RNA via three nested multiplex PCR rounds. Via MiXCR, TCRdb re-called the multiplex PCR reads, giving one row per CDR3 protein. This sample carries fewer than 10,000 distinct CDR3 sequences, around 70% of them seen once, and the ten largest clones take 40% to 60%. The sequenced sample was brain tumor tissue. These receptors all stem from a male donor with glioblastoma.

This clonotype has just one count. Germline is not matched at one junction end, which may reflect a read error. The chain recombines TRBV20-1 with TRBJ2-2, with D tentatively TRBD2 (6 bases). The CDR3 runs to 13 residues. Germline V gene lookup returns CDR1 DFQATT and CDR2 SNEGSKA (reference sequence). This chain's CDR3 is CSAKGLTTPGSCF. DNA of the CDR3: TGCAGTGCAAAGGGACTGACAACACCGGGGAGCTGTTTT.

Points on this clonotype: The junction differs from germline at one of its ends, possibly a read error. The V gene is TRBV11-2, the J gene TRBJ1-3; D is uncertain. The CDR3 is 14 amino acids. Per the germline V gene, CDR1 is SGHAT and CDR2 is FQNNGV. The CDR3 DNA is TGTGCCAGCAGCCAGTCGAGGGAGCTGAACGCCATATGTTTT. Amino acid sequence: CASSQSRELNAICF.

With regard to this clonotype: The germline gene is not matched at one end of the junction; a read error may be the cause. CDR3 DNA: TGTGCCTGCAGTCCCAGGATAGAGGCCCAGTACTTC. Its protein is CACSPRIEAQYF. This sequence joins TRBV12-3 or TRBV12-4 and TRBJ2-5; D gene uncertain. The CDR3 loop spans 12 amino acids.

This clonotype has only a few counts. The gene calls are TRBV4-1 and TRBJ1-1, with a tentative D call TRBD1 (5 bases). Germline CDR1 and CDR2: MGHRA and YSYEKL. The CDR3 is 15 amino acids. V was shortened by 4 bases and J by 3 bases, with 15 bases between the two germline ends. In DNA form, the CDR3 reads TGCGCCAGCAGCCCGATACAGGTAGGGGACACTGAAGCTTTCTTT. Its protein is CASSPIQVGDTEAFF.

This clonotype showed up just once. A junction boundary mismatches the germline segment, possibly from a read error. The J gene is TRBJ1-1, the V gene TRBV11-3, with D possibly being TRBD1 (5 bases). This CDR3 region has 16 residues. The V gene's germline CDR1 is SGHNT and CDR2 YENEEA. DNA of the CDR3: TGTGCCAGCAGCTTCAAGGGTGCAGGGCCAAACACTGAAGCCTTATTT. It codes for CASSFKGAGPNTEALF.

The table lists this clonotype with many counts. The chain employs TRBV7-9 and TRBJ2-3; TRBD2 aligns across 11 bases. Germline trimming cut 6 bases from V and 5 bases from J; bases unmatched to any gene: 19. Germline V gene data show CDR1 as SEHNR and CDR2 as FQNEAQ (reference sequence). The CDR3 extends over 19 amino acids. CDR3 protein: CASRGTSGSRTHIGDTQYF. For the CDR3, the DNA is TGTGCCAGCAGAGGAACTAGCGGGAGTCGAACGCACATAGGAGATACGCAGTATTTT.

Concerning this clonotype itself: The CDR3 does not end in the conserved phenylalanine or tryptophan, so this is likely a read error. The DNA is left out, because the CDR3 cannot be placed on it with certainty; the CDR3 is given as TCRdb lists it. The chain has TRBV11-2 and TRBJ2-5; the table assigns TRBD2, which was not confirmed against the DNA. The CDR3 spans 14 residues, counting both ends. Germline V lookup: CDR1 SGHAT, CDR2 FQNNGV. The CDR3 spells CASSHTLAGQTRYS.

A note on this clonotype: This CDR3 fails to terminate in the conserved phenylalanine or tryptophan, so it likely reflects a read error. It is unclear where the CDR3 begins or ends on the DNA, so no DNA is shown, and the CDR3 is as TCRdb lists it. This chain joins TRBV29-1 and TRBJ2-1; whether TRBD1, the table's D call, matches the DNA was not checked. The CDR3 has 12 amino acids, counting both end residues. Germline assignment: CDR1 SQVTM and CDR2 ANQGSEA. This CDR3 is CSIGTAYNEQSL.

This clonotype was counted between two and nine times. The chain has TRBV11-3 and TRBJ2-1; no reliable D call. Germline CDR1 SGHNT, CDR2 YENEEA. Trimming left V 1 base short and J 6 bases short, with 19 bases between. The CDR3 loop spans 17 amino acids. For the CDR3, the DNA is TGTGCCAGCAGCTTAGGTGGAAGCGCCCTGGAAATCAATGAGCAGTTCTTC. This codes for CASSLGGSALEINEQFF.

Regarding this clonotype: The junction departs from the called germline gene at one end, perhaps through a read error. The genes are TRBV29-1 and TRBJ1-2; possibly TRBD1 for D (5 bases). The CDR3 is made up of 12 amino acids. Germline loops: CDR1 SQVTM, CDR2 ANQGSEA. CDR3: CSVGAGDYGYTF. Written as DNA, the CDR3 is TGCAGCGTTGGCGCTGGGGACTACGGCTACACCTTC.

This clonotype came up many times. The CDR3 is CSGLAGGTDTQYF. CDR3 sequence (DNA): TGCAGCGGACTAGCGGGAGGCACAGATACGCAGTATTTT. This sequence joins TRBV29-1 and TRBJ2-3; 12 bases line up with TRBD2. The CDR3 runs 13 residues. Trimming took 7 bases from V and 1 from J; bases not matched to a gene: 0. Per the germline V gene, CDR1 is SQVTM and CDR2 is ANQGSEA.

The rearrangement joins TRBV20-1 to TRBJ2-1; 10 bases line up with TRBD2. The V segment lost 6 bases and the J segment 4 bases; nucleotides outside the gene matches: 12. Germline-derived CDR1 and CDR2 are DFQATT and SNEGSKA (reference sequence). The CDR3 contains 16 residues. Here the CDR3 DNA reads TGCAGTGCCCTGGGAATTAGCGGGAGGAAATACAATGAGCAGTTCTTC. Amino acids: CSALGISGRKYNEQFF.

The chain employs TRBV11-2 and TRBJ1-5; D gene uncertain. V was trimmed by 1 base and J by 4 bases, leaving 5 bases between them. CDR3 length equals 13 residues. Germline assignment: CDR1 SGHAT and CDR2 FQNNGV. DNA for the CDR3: TGTGCCAGCAGCTTAGCACAGAATCAGCCCCAGCATTTT. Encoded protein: CASSLAQNQPQHF.

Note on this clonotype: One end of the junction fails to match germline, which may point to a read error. In DNA, the CDR3 is TGCAATGCTACTTACAGGCGTCCCCAGCATTTT. Encoded protein: CNATYRRPQHF. The rearrangement joins TRBV20-1 to TRBJ1-5, with a weak D call TRBD1 (5 bases). Germline V gene lookup returns CDR1 DFQATT and CDR2 SNEGSKA (reference sequence). The CDR3 runs 11 residues.

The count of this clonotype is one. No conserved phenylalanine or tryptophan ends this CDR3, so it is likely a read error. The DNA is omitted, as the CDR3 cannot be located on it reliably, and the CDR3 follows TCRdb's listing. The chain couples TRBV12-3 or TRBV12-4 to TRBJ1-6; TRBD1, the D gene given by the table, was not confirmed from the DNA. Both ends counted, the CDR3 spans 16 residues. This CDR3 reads CASSLSIQVQGSTKHS.

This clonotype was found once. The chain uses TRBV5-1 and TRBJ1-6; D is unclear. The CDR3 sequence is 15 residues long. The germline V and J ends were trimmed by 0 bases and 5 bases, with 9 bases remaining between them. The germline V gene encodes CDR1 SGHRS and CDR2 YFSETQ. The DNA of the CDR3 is TGCGCCAGCAGCTTGGGAGCGGGCCATAATTCACCCCTCCACTTT. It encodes CASSLGAGHNSPLHF.

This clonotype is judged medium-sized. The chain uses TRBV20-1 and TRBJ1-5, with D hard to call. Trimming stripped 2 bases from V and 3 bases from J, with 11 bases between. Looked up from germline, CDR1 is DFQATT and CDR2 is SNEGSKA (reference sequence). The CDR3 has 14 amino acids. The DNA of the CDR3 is TGCAGTGCTAGACGCGGAAACTACAATCAGCCCCAGCATTTT. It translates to CSARRGNYNQPQHF.

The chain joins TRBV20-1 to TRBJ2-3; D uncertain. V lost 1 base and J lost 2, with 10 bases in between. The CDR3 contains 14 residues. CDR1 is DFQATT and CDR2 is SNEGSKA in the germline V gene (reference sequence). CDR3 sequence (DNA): TGCAGTGCTAGAGTAGCCGCGGCCACAGATACGCAGTATTTT. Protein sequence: CSARVAAATDTQYF.

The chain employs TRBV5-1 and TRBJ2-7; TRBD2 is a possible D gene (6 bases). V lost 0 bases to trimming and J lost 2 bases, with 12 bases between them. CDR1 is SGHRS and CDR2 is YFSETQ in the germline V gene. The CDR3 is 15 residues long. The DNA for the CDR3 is TGCGCCAGCAGCTTGGACACCAGCGGGCCCTACGAGCAGTACTTC. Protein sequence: CASSLDTSGPYEQYF.

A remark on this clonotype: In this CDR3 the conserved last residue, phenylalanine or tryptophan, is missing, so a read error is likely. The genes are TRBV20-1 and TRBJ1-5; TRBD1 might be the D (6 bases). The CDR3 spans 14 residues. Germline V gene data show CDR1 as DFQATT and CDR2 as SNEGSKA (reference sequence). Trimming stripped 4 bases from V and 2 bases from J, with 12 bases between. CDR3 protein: CSANAGAGNQPQHS. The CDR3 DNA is TGCAGTGCTAACGCAGGGGCCGGCAATCAGCCCCAGCATTCT.

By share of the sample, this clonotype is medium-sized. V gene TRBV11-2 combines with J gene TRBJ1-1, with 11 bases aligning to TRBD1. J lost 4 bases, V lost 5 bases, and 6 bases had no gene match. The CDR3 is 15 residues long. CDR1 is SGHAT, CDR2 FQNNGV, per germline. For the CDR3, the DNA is TGTGCCAGCAGCCCAAAGGGACAGGGGGGCACTGAAGCTTTCTTT. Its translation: CASSPKGQGGTEAFF.

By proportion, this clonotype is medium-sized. CDR3 bases: TGCGCCAGCAGCCAAGATCGGTACAGACTGAACACTGAAGCTTTCTTT. Its translation: CASSQDRYRLNTEAFF. The V call is TRBV4-1, the J call TRBJ1-1; D is ambiguous. Deletions cut 0 bases from V and 0 bases from J, with 11 bases between. This CDR3 spans 16 amino acids. Germline V gives CDR1 MGHRA, CDR2 YSYEKL.

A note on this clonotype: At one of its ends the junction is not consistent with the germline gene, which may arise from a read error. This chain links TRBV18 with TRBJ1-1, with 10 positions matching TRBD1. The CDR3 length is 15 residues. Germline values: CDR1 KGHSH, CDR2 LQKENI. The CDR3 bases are TGTACCAGCTCAAGGGACAGGGGCGGAGAGACTGAAGCTTTCTTT. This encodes CTSSRDRGGETEAFF.

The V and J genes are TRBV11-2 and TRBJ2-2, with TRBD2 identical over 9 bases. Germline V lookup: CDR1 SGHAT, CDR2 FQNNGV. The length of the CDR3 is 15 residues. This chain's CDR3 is CISAPTSGNTGELFF. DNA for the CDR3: TGTATCAGCGCTCCGACTAGCGGGAACACCGGGGAGCTGTTTTTT. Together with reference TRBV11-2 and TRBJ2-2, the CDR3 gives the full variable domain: EAGVAQSPRYKIIEKRQSVAFWCNPISGHATLYWYQQILGQGPKLLIQFQNNGVVDDSQLPKDRFSAERLKGVDSTLKIQPAKLEDSAVYLCISAPTSGNTGELFFGEGSRLTVL.

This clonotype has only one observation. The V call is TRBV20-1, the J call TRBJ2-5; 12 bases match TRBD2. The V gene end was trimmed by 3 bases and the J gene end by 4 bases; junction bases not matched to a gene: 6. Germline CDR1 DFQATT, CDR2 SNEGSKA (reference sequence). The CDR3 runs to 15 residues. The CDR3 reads CSASRPGLAGETQYF. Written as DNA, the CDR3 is TGCAGTGCTAGTCGACCGGGACTAGCGGGAGAGACCCAGTACTTC.

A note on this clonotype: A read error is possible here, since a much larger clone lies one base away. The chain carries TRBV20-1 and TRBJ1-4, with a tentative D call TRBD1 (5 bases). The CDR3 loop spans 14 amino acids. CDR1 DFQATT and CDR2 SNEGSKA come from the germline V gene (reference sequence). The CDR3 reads CGARGGKTNEKLFF. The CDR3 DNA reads TGCGGTGCTAGGGGCGGGAAAACTAATGAAAAACTGTTTTTT.

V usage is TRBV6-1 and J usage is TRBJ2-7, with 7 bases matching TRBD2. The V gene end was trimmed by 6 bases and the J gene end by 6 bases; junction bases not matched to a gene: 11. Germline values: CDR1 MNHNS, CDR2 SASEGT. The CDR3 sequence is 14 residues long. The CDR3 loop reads CASRVAGGRCEQYF. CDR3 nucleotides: TGTGCCAGCAGGGTGGCAGGCGGGAGATGCGAGCAGTACTTC.